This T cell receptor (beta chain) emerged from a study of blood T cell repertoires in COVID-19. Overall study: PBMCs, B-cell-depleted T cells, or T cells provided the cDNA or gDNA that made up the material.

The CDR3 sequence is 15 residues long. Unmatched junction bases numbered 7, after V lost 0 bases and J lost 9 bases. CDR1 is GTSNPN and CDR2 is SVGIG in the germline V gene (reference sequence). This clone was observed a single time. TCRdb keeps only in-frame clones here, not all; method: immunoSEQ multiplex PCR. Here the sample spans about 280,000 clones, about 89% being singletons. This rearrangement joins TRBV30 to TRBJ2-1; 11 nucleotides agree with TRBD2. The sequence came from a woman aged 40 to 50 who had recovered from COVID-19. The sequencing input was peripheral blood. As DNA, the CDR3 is TGTGCCTGGAGTGTCGGACTAGCGGGTGGGGGTGAGCAGTTCTTC. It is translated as CAWSVGLAGGGEQFF. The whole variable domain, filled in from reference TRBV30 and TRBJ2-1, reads SQTIHQWPATLVQPVGSPLSLECTVEGTSNPNLYWYRQAAGRGLQLLFYSVGIGQISSEVPQNLSASRPQDRQFILSSKKLLLSDSGFYLCAWSVGLAGGGEQFFGPGTRLTVL.